This T cell receptor beta chain derives from a study of blood T cell repertoires in COVID-19. Study as a whole: In each case, the material was cDNA or gDNA derived from T cells, B-cell-depleted T cells, or PBMCs.

V lost 3 bases and J lost 2, with 16 bases in between. Germline V CDR1 and CDR2: SGHTA, FQGNSA. The CDR3 has 16 residues. Assay: immunoSEQ multiplex PCR; the TCRdb copy retains only in-frame clones and omits some. The table includes over 150,000 clones, 65% to 90% detected once. Only a few counts were recorded for this clone. This chain connects TRBV7-2 to TRBJ2-5, with D hard to call. The source of this sequence is a human donor in a cohort sampled during active COVID-19. Sequencing input: peripheral blood. The CDR3 protein is CASSFPGVRAQETQYF. CDR3 DNA: TGTGCCAGCAGCTTCCCGGGTGTCAGAGCTCAAGAGACCCAGTACTTC.